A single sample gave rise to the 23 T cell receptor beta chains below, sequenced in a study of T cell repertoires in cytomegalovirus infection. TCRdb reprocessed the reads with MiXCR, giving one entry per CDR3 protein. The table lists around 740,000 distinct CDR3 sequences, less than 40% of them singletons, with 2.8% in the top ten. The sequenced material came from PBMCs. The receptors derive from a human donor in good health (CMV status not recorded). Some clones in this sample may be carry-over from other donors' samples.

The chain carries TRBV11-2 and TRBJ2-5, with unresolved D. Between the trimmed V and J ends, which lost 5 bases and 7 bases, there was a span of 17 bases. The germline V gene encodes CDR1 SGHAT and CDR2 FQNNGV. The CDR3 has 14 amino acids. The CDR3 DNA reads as TGTGCCAGCAGCCTCCCAGGACCCAGTGGGACCCAGTACTTC. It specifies CASSLPGPSGTQYF.

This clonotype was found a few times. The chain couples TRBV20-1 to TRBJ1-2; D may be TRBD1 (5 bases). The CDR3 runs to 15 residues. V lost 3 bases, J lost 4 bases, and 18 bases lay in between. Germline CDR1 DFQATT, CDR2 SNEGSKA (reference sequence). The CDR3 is CSARDPRDAVYGYTF. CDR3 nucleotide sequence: TGCAGTGCTAGGGACCCAAGGGACGCGGTCTATGGCTACACCTTC.

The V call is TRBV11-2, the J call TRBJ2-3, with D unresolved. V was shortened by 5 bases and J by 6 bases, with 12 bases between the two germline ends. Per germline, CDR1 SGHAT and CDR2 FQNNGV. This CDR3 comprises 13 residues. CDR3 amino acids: CASSRNNVDTQYF. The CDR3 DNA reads TGTGCCAGCAGCAGGAATAATGTGGATACGCAGTATTTT.

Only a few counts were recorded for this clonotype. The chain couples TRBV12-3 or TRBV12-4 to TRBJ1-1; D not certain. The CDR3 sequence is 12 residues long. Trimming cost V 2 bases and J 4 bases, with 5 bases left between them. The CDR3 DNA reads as TGTGCCAGCAGTTTAATCGGCACTGAAGCTTTCTTT. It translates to CASSLIGTEAFF.

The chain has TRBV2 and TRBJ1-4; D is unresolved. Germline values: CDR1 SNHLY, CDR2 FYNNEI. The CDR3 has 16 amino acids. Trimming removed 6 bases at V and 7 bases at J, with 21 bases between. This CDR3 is CASRKDPSNPIEKLFF. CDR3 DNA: TGTGCCAGCAGAAAAGACCCTTCGAACCCGATTGAAAAACTGTTTTTT.

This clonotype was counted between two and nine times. The CDR3 is CASRPEMTAVTEAFF. The CDR3 DNA follows: TGTGCCAGCAGACCCGAAATGACCGCGGTCACTGAAGCTTTCTTT. The genes are TRBV28 and TRBJ1-1; D is unclear. V was cut by 6 bases and J by 4 bases, with 18 bases left in between. The germline V gene has CDR1 MDHEN and CDR2 SYDVKM. This CDR3 contains 15 residues.

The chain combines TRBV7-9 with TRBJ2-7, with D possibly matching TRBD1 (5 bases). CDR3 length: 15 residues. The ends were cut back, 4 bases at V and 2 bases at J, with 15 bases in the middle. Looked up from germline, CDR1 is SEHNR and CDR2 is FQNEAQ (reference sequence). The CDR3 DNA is TGTGCCAGCAGCTCAGGGTATCCGGGTGCCTACGAGCAGTACTTC. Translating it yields CASSSGYPGAYEQYF. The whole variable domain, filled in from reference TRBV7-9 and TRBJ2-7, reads DTGVSQNPRHKITKRGQNVTFRCDPISEHNRLYWYRQTLGQGPEFLTYFQNEAQLEKSRLLSDRFSAERPKGSFSTLEIQRTEQGDSAMYLCASSSGYPGAYEQYFGPGTRLTVT.

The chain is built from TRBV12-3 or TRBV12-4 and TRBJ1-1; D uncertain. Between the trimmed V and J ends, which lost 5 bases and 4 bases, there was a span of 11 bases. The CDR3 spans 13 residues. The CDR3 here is CASSRQATTEAFF. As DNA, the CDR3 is TGTGCCAGCAGTAGGCAGGCGACCACTGAAGCTTTCTTT.

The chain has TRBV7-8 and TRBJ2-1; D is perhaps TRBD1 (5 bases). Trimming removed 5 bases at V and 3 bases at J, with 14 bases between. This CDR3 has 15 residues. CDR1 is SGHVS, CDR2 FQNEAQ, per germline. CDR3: CASSVQGSNYNEQFF. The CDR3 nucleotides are TGTGCCAGCAGCGTTCAGGGCTCCAACTACAATGAGCAGTTCTTC.

The CDR3: CASSQDRQYNEKLFF. The CDR3 DNA reads as TGCGCCAGCAGCCAAGATAGGCAGTACAATGAAAAACTGTTTTTT. The chain combines TRBV4-1 with TRBJ1-4; D is unresolved. V dropped 0 bases and J dropped 5 bases, with 10 bases sitting between them. The CDR3 is 15 amino acids. Germline V gives CDR1 MGHRA, CDR2 YSYEKL.

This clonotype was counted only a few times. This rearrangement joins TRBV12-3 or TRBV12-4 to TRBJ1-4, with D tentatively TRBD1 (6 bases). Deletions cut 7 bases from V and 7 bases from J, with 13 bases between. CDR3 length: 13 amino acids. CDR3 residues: CASTGQLGEKLFF. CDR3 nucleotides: TGTGCCAGCACAGGACAGTTGGGTGAAAAACTGTTTTTT.

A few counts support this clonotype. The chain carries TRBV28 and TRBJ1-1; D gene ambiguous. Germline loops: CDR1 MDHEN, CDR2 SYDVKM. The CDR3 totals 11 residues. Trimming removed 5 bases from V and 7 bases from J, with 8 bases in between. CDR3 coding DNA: TGTGCCAGCAGTCTCCACGTTGAAGCTTTCTTT. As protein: CASSLHVEAFF.

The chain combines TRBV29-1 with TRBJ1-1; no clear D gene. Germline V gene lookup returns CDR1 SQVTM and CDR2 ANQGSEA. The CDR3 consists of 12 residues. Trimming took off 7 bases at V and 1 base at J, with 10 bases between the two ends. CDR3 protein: CSAEGGNTEAFF. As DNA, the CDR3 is TGCAGCGCCGAGGGCGGGAACACTGAAGCTTTCTTT.

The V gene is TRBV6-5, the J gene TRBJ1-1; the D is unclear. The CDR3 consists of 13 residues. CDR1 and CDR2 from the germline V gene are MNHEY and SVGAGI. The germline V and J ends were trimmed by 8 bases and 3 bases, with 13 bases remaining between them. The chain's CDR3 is CASARFEDTEAFF. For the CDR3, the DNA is TGTGCCAGCGCCCGGTTTGAAGACACTGAAGCTTTCTTT.

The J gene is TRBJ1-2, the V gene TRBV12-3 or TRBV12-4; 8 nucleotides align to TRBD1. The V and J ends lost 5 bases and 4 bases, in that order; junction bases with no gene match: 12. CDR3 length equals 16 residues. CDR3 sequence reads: CASSRGGGQDGYGYTF. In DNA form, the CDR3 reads TGTGCCAGCAGTAGGGGGGGGGGACAGGATGGCTATGGCTACACCTTC.

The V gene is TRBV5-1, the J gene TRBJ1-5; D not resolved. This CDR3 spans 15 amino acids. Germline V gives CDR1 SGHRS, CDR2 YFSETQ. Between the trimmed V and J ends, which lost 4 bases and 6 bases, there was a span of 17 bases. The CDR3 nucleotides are TGCGCCAGCAGCCCGGAACCGGCGGGTTCTCAGCCCCAGCATTTT. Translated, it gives CASSPEPAGSQPQHF. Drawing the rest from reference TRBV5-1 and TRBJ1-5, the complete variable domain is KAGVTQTPRYLIKTRGQQVTLSCSPISGHRSVSWYQQTPGQGLQFLFEYFSETQRNKGNFPGRFSGRQFSNSRSEMNVSTLELGDSALYLCASSPEPAGSQPQHFGDGTRLSIL.

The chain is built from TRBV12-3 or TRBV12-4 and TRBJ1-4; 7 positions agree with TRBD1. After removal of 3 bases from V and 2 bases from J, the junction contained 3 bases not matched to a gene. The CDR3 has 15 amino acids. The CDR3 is CASSFEGATNEKLFF. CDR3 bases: TGTGCCAGCAGTTTTGAGGGGGCCACTAATGAAAAACTGTTTTTT.

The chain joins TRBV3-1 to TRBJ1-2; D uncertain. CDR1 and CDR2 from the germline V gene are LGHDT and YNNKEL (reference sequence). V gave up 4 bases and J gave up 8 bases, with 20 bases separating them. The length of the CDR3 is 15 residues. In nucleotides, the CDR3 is TGTGCCAGCAGCCCCCCGGGCGGGGTTGCTCGCGGCTACACCTTC. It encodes CASSPPGGVARGYTF.

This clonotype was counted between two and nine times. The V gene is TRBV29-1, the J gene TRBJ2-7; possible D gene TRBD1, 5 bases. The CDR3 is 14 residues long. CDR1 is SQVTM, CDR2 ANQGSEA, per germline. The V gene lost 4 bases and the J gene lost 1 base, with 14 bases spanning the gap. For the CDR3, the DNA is TGCAGCGTTGTTCCAGGGTCGGCATCCTACGAGCAGTACTTC. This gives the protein CSVVPGSASYEQYF.

CDR3 protein: CATSLRSLGNEQFF. The DNA for the CDR3 is TGTGCCACCAGCCTCAGGAGTCTAGGCAATGAGCAGTTCTTC. The genes are TRBV15 and TRBJ2-1; unclear D gene. Germline V gives CDR1 LNHNV, CDR2 YYDKDF (reference sequence). The CDR3 is 14 residues long. Trimming shortened V by 5 bases and J by 6 bases, and 14 bases separated the two germline ends.

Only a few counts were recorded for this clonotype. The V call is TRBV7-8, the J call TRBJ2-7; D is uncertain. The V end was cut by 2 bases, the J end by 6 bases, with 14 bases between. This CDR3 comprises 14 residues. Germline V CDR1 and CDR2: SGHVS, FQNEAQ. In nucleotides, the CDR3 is TGTGCCAGCAGCTTATGGGTGGAAGCCGGCGAGCAGTACTTC. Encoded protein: CASSLWVEAGEQYF.

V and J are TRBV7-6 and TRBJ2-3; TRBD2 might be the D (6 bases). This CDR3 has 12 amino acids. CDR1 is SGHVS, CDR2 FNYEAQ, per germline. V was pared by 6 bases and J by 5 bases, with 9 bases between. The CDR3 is CASRGGEDTQYF. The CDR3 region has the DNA TGTGCCAGCAGAGGAGGGGAAGATACGCAGTATTTT.

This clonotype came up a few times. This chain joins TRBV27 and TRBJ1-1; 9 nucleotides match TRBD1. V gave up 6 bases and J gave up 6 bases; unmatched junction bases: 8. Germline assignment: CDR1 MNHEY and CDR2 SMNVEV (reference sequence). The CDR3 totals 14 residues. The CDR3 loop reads CASRRTGVFSEAFF. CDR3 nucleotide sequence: TGTGCCAGCAGACGGACAGGGGTTTTTTCTGAAGCTTTCTTT.